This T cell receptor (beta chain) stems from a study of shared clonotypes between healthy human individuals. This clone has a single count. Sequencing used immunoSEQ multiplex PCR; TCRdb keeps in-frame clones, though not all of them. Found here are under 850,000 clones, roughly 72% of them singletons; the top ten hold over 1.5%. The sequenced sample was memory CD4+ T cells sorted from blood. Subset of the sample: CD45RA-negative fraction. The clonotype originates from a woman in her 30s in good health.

DNA of the CDR3: TGTGCCATCAGTGAATCTGGACAGGGGCTACAAAATGGCTACACCTTC. This encodes CAISESGQGLQNGYTF. V gene TRBV10-3 combines with J gene TRBJ1-2, with 9 bases fitting TRBD1. This CDR3 has 16 amino acids. Germline values: CDR1 ENHRY, CDR2 SYGVKD. The V and J ends lost 3 bases and 6 bases, in that order; junction bases with no gene match: 11.